This is a list of T cell receptor beta chains from one sample in a study of OX40 agonist ivuxolimab in advanced cancers. TCRdb keeps only in-frame clones here, not all; method: immunoSEQ multiplex PCR. This table holds 75,000 to 100,000 clones, about 91% found once. Sequenced here: CD4+ or CD8+ T cells sorted from blood, sampled in a trial of the OX40 agonist ivuxolimab. The receptors were sampled from an adult with an advanced solid tumor such as melanoma, head and neck, liver or kidney cancer. Both conserved end residues are part of each CDR3. D genes are given only for firm matches. Expanded clones are given a class, and other clones once, few, many or no size at all.

>TRBV5-1|-|-|TRBJ1-4
TGCGCCAGCAGCTTGGGCAAGGGAGGTAATGAAAAACTGTTTTTT
CASSLGKGGNEKLFF
>TRBV7-2|-|TRBD2|TRBJ2-7
TGTGCCAGCAGCCCGGGACTAGCGGGAATCGAGCAGTACTTC
CASSPGLAGIEQYF
>TRBV5-1|-|-|TRBJ1-2
TGCGCCAGCAGCTTGGCACAGGGTTCGGACTATGGCTACACCTTC
CASSLAQGSDYGYTF
>TRBV6-5|-|-|TRBJ1-2
TGTGCCAGCAGCCCAGACTTACCCTATGGCTACACCTTC
CASSPDLPYGYTF
>TRBV30|-|-|TRBJ1-4
TGTGCCTGGACTAAGATGACAGGCCGGAATGAAAAACTGTTTTTT
CAWTKMTGRNEKLFF
>TRBV19|-|-|TRBJ1-4
TGTGCCAGTAGTCTAGGCCTGGTCGAAAAACTGTTTTTT
CASSLGLVEKLFF
>TRBV28|-|TRBD1|TRBJ2-3
TGTGCCAGCAGTCCCGGGACAGGGGTCGGCACAGATACGCAGTATTTT
CASSPGTGVGTDTQYF
>TRBV4-3|-|TRBD2|TRBJ2-1
TGCGCCAGCAGCCAAGATTTTGGGACTAGGCAGTTCTTC
CASSQDFGTRQFF
>TRBV19|-|-|TRBJ1-5
TGTGCCAGTAGTCATACAAGGGTAGGGTCTCAGCCCCAGCATTTT
CASSHTRVGSQPQHF
>TRBV5-6|-|-|TRBJ1-4
TGTGCCAGCAGCTTGTCGACCGATAATGAAAAACTGTTTTTT
CASSLSTDNEKLFF
>TRBV11-3|-|-|TRBJ2-5
TGTGCCAGCAGCTTGGGAAAGGGACCCCAAGAGACCCAGTACTTC
CASSLGKGPQETQYF
>TRBV6-1|-|-|TRBJ2-7
TGTGCCAGCACCCTCAGGGACGGTAGCTCCTACGAGCAGTACTTC
CASTLRDGSSYEQYF
>TRBV6-6|-|TRBD1|TRBJ1-1
TGTGCCAGCAGTTTAAACAGGGGGAGAACTGAAGCTTTCTTT
CASSLNRGRTEAFF
>TRBV11-2|few|TRBD1|TRBJ2-1
TGTGCCAGCAGCACGGGGACAGCTTCCTACAATGAGCAGTTCTTC
CASSTGTASYNEQFF
>TRBV7-9|-|-|TRBJ1-1
TGTGCCAGCAGCTTAGTTGCGGGGAAAGCTGAAGCTTTCTTT
CASSLVAGKAEAFF
>TRBV19|-|-|TRBJ2-3
TGTGCCAGTGACGGAGGGGGCGGGACGCAGTATTTT
CASDGGGGTQYF
>TRBV5-4|-|-|TRBJ2-7
TGTGCCAGCAGCTTGGACCGAAACGAGCAGTACTTC
CASSLDRNEQYF
>TRBV10-2|-|TRBD2|TRBJ2-1
TGCGCCAGCAGCGCGGCTAGCGGGAGTATAGTCGATGAGCAGTTCTTC
CASSAASGSIVDEQFF
>TRBV5-1|-|-|TRBJ2-7
TGCGCCAGCAGCTTACAGGGATCCTCCTACGAGCAGTACTTC
CASSLQGSSYEQYF
>TRBV9|-|-|TRBJ2-7
TGTGCCAGCAGCCCCCGCCTTACCTACGAGCAGTACTTC
CASSPRLTYEQYF
>TRBV2|-|TRBD2|TRBJ2-7
TGTGCCAGCACTCGACTAGCGGTCGCCTACGAGCAGTACTTC
CASTRLAVAYEQYF
>TRBV7-9|few|-|TRBJ2-2
TGTGCCAGCAGCTTATCGCTCACCGGGGAGCTGTTTTTT
CASSLSLTGELFF
>TRBV27|few|TRBD1|TRBJ2-7
TGTGCCAGCCACCGGGACAGGGATCACGAGCAGTACTTC
CASHRDRDHEQYF
>TRBV7-2|-|TRBD2|TRBJ2-3
TGTGCCAGCAACCGAGCGGGACCCCCCACAGATACGCAGTATTTT
CASNRAGPPTDTQYF
>TRBV6-5|-|-|TRBJ2-7
TGTGCCAGCAGTTACTTAGGGCCACAGGTCGGCGAGCAGTACTTC
CASSYLGPQVGEQYF
>TRBV7-9|once|-|TRBJ1-1
TGTGCCAGCAGCTTAGGGGGTTTGAACACTGAAGCTTTCTTT
CASSLGGLNTEAFF
>TRBV6-5|once|-|TRBJ1-5
TGTGCCAGTAACAACGGGCAGGCCCTGGGTCAGCCCCAGCATTTT
CASNNGQALGQPQHF
>TRBV18|-|TRBD1|TRBJ2-5
TGTGCCAGCTCACTTGGACAGGACCAAGAGACCCAGTACTTC
CASSLGQDQETQYF
>TRBV28|-|TRBD1|TRBJ1-3
TGTGCCAGCAGACGGACAGGGGACGGAAACACCATATATTTT
CASRRTGDGNTIYF
>TRBV28|-|-|TRBJ2-3
TGTGCCAGCAGTTTAGGGGATACGCAGTATTTT
CASSLGDTQYF
>TRBV6-6|-|TRBD2|TRBJ2-1
TGTGCCAGCAGGCCAAGACTAGCGGGAGAGAATGAGCAGTTCTTC
CASRPRLAGENEQFF